This TCR beta chain was captured in a study of shared clonotypes between healthy human individuals. Study-level background: CD4 naive and CD4 memory each took three plates per donor, while CD8 naive took two and CD8 memory one.

General study points: Memory subsets generally showed lower estimated richness than naive subsets. Clonotype sharing among donors was thought likely to change with sequencing depth.

The V gene's germline CDR1 is MNHEY and CDR2 SMNVEV (reference sequence). The CDR3 sequence is 13 residues long. Trimming left V 5 bases short and J 6 bases short, with 13 bases between. The protocol was immunoSEQ multiplex PCR, while the TCRdb copy is restricted to in-frame clones and leaves out a portion. The table includes a few million clones, about 92% detected once. With regard to this clone: Its antigen remains unidentified.

The sequenced sample was naive CD4+ T cells sorted from blood. This sample's subset: CD45RA+ positively selected. The gene calls are TRBV27 and TRBJ1-1; D call uncertain. The sequence was obtained from a man between 18 and 35 years old in good health. CDR3 sequence reads: CASSAWTGSEAFF. Written as DNA, the CDR3 is TGTGCCAGCAGTGCATGGACCGGGTCTGAAGCTTTCTTT.